Shown below are 23 T cell receptor beta chains from a single sample sequenced in a study of blood T cell repertoires in COVID-19. TCRdb's copy holds only in-frame clones and misses some; the assay was immunoSEQ multiplex PCR. The sample lists fewer than 250,000 clones; about 85% were seen once. Specimen: peripheral blood. The source is a man aged 40-50 years with acute or convalescent COVID-19.

This chain joins TRBV6-4 and TRBJ2-1; 13 positions match TRBD2. Trimming removed 6 bases from V and 2 bases from J; junction bases left unmatched: 1. Germline V lookup: CDR1 MRHNA, CDR2 SNTAGT. CDR3 length: 15 residues. This CDR3 reads CASSGTSGAYNEQFF. In DNA, the CDR3 is TGTGCCAGCAGCGGGACTAGCGGGGCCTACAATGAGCAGTTCTTC.

The gene calls are TRBV9 and TRBJ2-2, with 9 nucleotides matching TRBD2. The germline gives CDR1 SGDLS, CDR2 YYNGEE. This CDR3 spans 19 amino acids. The junction had 14 bases not matched to a gene; V was cut back by 0 bases and J by 5 bases. The CDR3 bases are TGTGCCAGCAGCGTAGATGGGGGCGGGGGGGCCCGGAGAACCGGGGAGCTGTTTTTT. It is translated as CASSVDGGGGARRTGELFF. The full variable domain, in which reference TRBV9 and TRBJ2-2 provide the parts outside the CDR3, is DSGVTQTPKHLITATGQRVTLRCSPRSGDLSVYWYQQSLDQGLQFLIQYYNGEERAKGNILERFSAQQFPDLHSELNLSSLELGDSALYFCASSVDGGGGARRTGELFFGEGSRLTVL.

The V and J genes are TRBV3-1 (or the pseudogene TRBV3-2) and TRBJ2-3, with 8 bases that match TRBD2. This CDR3 contains 16 residues. Per germline, CDR1 LGHDT and CDR2 YNNKEL (reference sequence). J lost 2 bases, V lost 4 bases, and 8 bases had no gene match. CDR3 protein: CASSLTSGGFTDTQYF. The DNA of the CDR3 is TGTGCCAGCAGCCTAACTAGCGGAGGGTTCACAGATACGCAGTATTTT.

This rearrangement joins TRBV7-9 to TRBJ1-1, with D maybe TRBD1 (6 bases). V was clipped by 2 bases and J by 1 base, with 11 bases between them. Germline lookup yields CDR1 SEHNR and CDR2 FQNEAQ (reference sequence). The CDR3 has 15 residues. CDR3 nucleotide sequence: TGTGCCAGCAGCTTAACTCAGGGGTGGAACACTGAAGCTTTCTTT. It is translated as CASSLTQGWNTEAFF.

The rearrangement links TRBV5-1 to TRBJ2-1, with D perhaps TRBD2 (5 bases). CDR3 length: 13 amino acids. Trimming took off 0 bases at V and 10 bases at J, with 11 bases between the two ends. From germline, CDR1 is SGHRS and CDR2 YFSETQ. The CDR3 loop is CASSLEAASEQFF. The DNA for the CDR3 is TGCGCCAGCAGCTTGGAAGCGGCCTCGGAGCAGTTCTTC. The entire variable domain, with the rest obtained from reference TRBV5-1 and TRBJ2-1, is as follows: KAGVTQTPRYLIKTRGQQVTLSCSPISGHRSVSWYQQTPGQGLQFLFEYFSETQRNKGNFPGRFSGRQFSNSRSEMNVSTLELGDSALYLCASSLEAASEQFFGPGTRLTVL.

The chain employs TRBV7-8 and TRBJ2-2; no clear D gene. The V end was cut by 5 bases, the J end by 1 base, with 8 bases between. CDR1 and CDR2 (germline): SGHVS, FQNEAQ. This CDR3 region has 14 residues. DNA of the CDR3: TGTGCCAGCAGCCCTTGGCAGAACACCGGGGAGCTGTTTTTT. This codes for CASSPWQNTGELFF.

The table lists this clone with many counts. The same CDR3 also results from other DNA sequences found in this sample. V and J are TRBV12-3 or TRBV12-4 and TRBJ1-2; D is unclear. There are 11 residues in the CDR3. Trimming stripped 5 bases from V and 5 bases from J, with 6 bases between. The CDR3 coding sequence is TGTGCCAGCAGTCCGGGGTATGGCTACACCTTC. This sequence encodes CASSPGYGYTF.

V gene TRBV6-5 combines with J gene TRBJ1-1, with D unclear. V was cut by 8 bases and J by 2 bases, with 12 bases left in between. In germline, CDR1 is MNHEY, CDR2 SVGAGI. The CDR3 length is 13 residues. CDR3 residues: CASARRGNTEAFF. The CDR3 bases are TGTGCCAGCGCCCGACGGGGTAACACTGAAGCTTTCTTT.

This clone was seen once. The chain joins TRBV16 to TRBJ2-7; TRBD1 matches at 7 bases. The CDR3 covers 15 residues. Germline lookup yields CDR1 KGHSY and CDR2 FQNENV. The ends lost 0 bases at V and 3 bases at J; junction bases unmatched: 5. CDR3 nucleotides: TGTGCCAGCAGCCAATCCGAAGGGGGCAGCTACGAGCAGTACTTC. Translating it yields CASSQSEGGSYEQYF. The whole variable domain, remainder taken from reference TRBV16 and TRBJ2-7, is GEEVAQTPKHLVRGEGQKAKLYCAPIKGHSYVFWYQQVLKNEFKFLISFQNENVFDETGMPKERFSAKCLPNSPCSLEIQATKLEDSAVYFCASSQSEGGSYEQYFGPGTRLTVT.

The V gene is TRBV4-1, the J gene TRBJ1-1; D call uncertain. Germline lookup yields CDR1 MGHRA and CDR2 YSYEKL. The CDR3 runs to 16 residues. Trimming took off 1 base at V and 1 base at J, with 13 bases between the two ends. The CDR3 loop is CASSQAPMTRNTEAFF. In nucleotides, the CDR3 is TGCGCCAGCAGCCAAGCCCCGATGACTCGGAACACTGAAGCTTTCTTT.

V usage is TRBV29-1 and J usage is TRBJ1-4, with a possible D match to TRBD1 (5 bases). CDR3 size: 13 residues. The germline V gene has CDR1 SQVTM and CDR2 ANQGSEA. V lost 7 bases, J lost 3 bases, and 12 bases lay in between. The CDR3 sequence: CSAPGGANEKLFF. Here the CDR3 DNA reads TGCAGCGCTCCGGGGGGGGCTAATGAAAAACTGTTTTTT.

J is TRBJ1-1 and V is TRBV7-8; D is uncertain. V was pared by 5 bases and J by 5 bases, with 21 bases between. CDR3 length: 16 residues. The germline V gene has CDR1 SGHVS and CDR2 FQNEAQ. CDR3 DNA: TGTGCCAGCAGCCCTTCGCCCGACCGCTCGGGAACTGAAGCTTTCTTT. Translation: CASSPSPDRSGTEAFF.

The V and J genes are TRBV6-5 and TRBJ1-6, with D maybe TRBD1 (6 bases). The V end was cut by 5 bases, the J end by 7 bases, with 12 bases between. The CDR3 totals 14 residues. CDR1 is MNHEY, CDR2 SVGAGI, per germline. Here the CDR3 DNA reads TGTGCCAGCAGTCTACAGGGCTCCAATTCACCCCTCCACTTT. Encoded protein: CASSLQGSNSPLHF.

The chain recombines TRBV6-5 with TRBJ1-5, with D possibly being TRBD1 (6 bases). There are 14 residues in the CDR3. Germline values: CDR1 MNHEY, CDR2 SVGAGI. The V gene lost 2 bases and the J gene lost 3 bases, with 8 bases spanning the gap. CDR3 DNA: TGTGCCAGCAGTTACGGACAGAACAATCAGCCCCAGCATTTT. Encoded protein: CASSYGQNNQPQHF.

The chain uses TRBV20-1 and TRBJ2-7; 7 nucleotides agree with TRBD1. V lost 3 bases and J lost 4; bases outside the gene matches: 15. Looked up from germline, CDR1 is DFQATT and CDR2 is SNEGSKA (reference sequence). The CDR3 is 16 residues long. The DNA for the CDR3 is TGCAGTGCTAGTTGGTTGAAACAGGGGATATTTTACGAGCAGTACTTC. Its translation: CSASWLKQGIFYEQYF.

This sequence joins TRBV4-2 and TRBJ2-3; 7 bases are a match to TRBD2. CDR3 length equals 16 residues. Per the germline V gene, CDR1 is LGHNA and CDR2 is YNFKEQ. Trimming removed 1 base from V and 2 bases from J; junction bases left unmatched: 6. The CDR3 region is CASSQGASGTTDTQYF. The CDR3 bases are TGTGCCAGCAGCCAAGGGGCTAGCGGAACCACAGATACGCAGTATTTT.

The rearrangement joins TRBV2 to TRBJ1-5, with 7 bases matching TRBD1. Trimming took 6 bases from V and 3 from J; bases not matched to a gene: 5. In germline, CDR1 is SNHLY, CDR2 FYNNEI. The CDR3 sequence is 14 residues long. The CDR3 DNA follows: TGTGCCAGCAGGAAAGACAGGGACAATCAGCCCCAGCATTTT. Residues: CASRKDRDNQPQHF.

The rearrangement joins TRBV3-1 (or the pseudogene TRBV3-2) to TRBJ1-5; TRBD1 aligns across 9 bases. The CDR3 has 15 residues. V lost 1 base and J lost 2; bases outside the gene matches: 0. Germline lookup yields CDR1 LGHDT and CDR2 YNNKEL (reference sequence). Here the CDR3 reads CASSQGTGGNQPQHF. The DNA of the CDR3 is TGTGCCAGCAGCCAAGGGACAGGGGGCAATCAGCCCCAGCATTTT.

CDR3 coding DNA: TGTGCCAGCAGTCGCGGGGGGGCCGCCACAGGTGAGCAGTTCTTC. It encodes CASSRGGAATGEQFF. The rearrangement uses TRBV7-9 and TRBJ2-1, with 9 bases fitting TRBD2. The CDR3 has 15 amino acids. CDR1 and CDR2 from the germline V gene are SEHNR and FQNEAQ (reference sequence). V shed 6 bases, J shed 9 bases, and the junction held 12 bases outside the gene matches.

The DNA for the CDR3 is TGTGCCACCAGTGACGCAACAGGGGGCGCCGGTCAGCCCCAGCATTTT. This sequence encodes CATSDATGGAGQPQHF. The J gene is TRBJ1-5, the V gene TRBV24-1; 9 bases are a match to TRBD1. The CDR3 consists of 16 residues. Germline V gene sequence: CDR1 KGHDR, CDR2 SFDVKD. V shed 4 bases and J 6 bases; nucleotides not matched to a gene: 9.

The count of this clone is one. The chain is built from TRBV4-3 and TRBJ1-4; no clear D gene. V was shortened by 0 bases and J by 8 bases, with 16 bases between the two germline ends. The CDR3 contains 16 residues. The V gene's germline CDR1 is LGHNA and CDR2 YSLEER. The CDR3 here is CASSQDPPRGGEKLFF. The CDR3 DNA reads as TGCGCCAGCAGCCAAGATCCCCCCCGAGGAGGGGAAAAACTGTTTTTT.

This rearrangement joins TRBV27 to TRBJ1-1, with D maybe TRBD1 (5 bases). V was shortened by 3 bases and J by 4 bases, with 21 bases between the two germline ends. Germline loops: CDR1 MNHEY, CDR2 SMNVEV (reference sequence). This CDR3 has 17 residues. In nucleotides, the CDR3 is TGTGCCAGCAGTTTTCAGGGTTTGCAAGGTTTGGGCACTGAAGCTTTCTTT. This encodes CASSFQGLQGLGTEAFF.

The V call is TRBV29-1, the J call TRBJ1-2, with D possibly being TRBD1 (5 bases). CDR1 SQVTM and CDR2 ANQGSEA come from the germline V gene. The CDR3 sequence is 12 residues long. V shed 6 bases and J shed 4 bases, with 12 bases lying between them. The CDR3 loop is CSVDSTFYGYTF. The CDR3 DNA is TGCAGCGTAGACAGCACCTTCTATGGCTACACCTTC.